The 7 T cell receptor beta chains in this list originate from one sample, sequenced in a study of T-cell reconstitution after alpha-beta-depleted transplantation in children. Unique molecular identifiers were incorporated into the prepared TCRbeta library. Each CDR3 protein gets one entry after TCRdb re-called the PCR reads with MiXCR. The sample contains about 540,000 distinct CDR3 sequences, 18% of which appear only once. Sequencing was performed on PBMCs from the stem cell graft donor, taken from the stem cell graft. The receptors come from a human donor who donated a stem cell graft to a child with acute lymphoblastic leukemia.

The chain has TRBV7-2 and TRBJ2-7; D gene unclear. Trimming stripped 2 bases from V and 3 bases from J, with 5 bases between. The germline V gene has CDR1 SGHTA and CDR2 FQGNSA. The CDR3 sequence is 12 residues long. The CDR3 DNA reads as TGTGCCAGCAGCTTATTGCGCTACGAGCAGTACTTC. This gives the protein CASSLLRYEQYF. Drawing the rest from reference TRBV7-2 and TRBJ2-7, the complete variable domain is GAGVSQSPSNKVTEKGKDVELRCDPISGHTALYWYRQSLGQGLEFLIYFQGNSAPDKSGLPSDRFSAERTGGSVSTLTIQRTQQEDSAVYLCASSLLRYEQYFGPGTRLTVT.

The chain carries TRBV12-3 or TRBV12-4 and TRBJ1-1; D perhaps matches TRBD1 (5 bases). V was shortened by 7 bases and J by 1 base, with 10 bases between the two germline ends. The CDR3 is 13 amino acids. CDR3 sequence reads: CASKMTANTEAFF. CDR3 sequence (DNA): TGTGCCAGCAAGATGACAGCGAACACTGAAGCTTTCTTT.

The J gene is TRBJ1-2, the V gene TRBV27; D ambiguous. Germline values: CDR1 MNHEY, CDR2 SMNVEV (reference sequence). V was shortened by 2 bases and J by 2 bases, with 12 bases between the two germline ends. CDR3 length: 15 residues. The CDR3 nucleotides are TGTGCCAGCAGTTTAAATGACCCCTCCAACTATGGCTACACCTTC. Protein: CASSLNDPSNYGYTF.

The V call is TRBV7-8, the J call TRBJ2-2; unclear D gene. This CDR3 is built from 12 residues. V was shortened by 1 base and J by 10 bases, with 7 bases between the two germline ends. The germline CDR1 and CDR2 sequences are SGHVS and FQNEAQ. CDR3 in DNA: TGTGCCAGCAGCTTAGGTCGCGCGGAGCTGTTTTTT. Amino acids: CASSLGRAELFF.

This clonotype has only a few counts. The chain combines TRBV7-6 with TRBJ2-1; TRBD1 or TRBD2 may be the D gene (6 bases each). Germline V lookup: CDR1 SGHVS, CDR2 FNYEAQ. The CDR3 has 15 residues. The V end was cut by 3 bases, the J end by 7 bases, with 16 bases between. The CDR3 reads CASSLGEEGGNEQFF. CDR3 nucleotides: TGTGCCAGCAGCTTGGGAGAGGAGGGGGGAAATGAGCAGTTCTTC.

This clonotype was seen just once. The J gene is TRBJ2-7, the V gene TRBV9; unclear D gene. This CDR3 contains 14 residues. Germline V gene data show CDR1 as SGDLS and CDR2 as YYNGEE. The germline V and J ends were trimmed by 1 base and 4 bases, with 12 bases remaining between them. Written as DNA, the CDR3 is TGTGCCAGCAGCGTAACGGGTATGGGATACGAGCAGTACTTC. Translated, it gives CASSVTGMGYEQYF.

This chain connects TRBV20-1 to TRBJ2-7, with D perhaps matching TRBD2 (6 bases). Trimming removed 5 bases at V and 2 bases at J, with 16 bases between. This CDR3 is 14 amino acids long. CDR1 DFQATT and CDR2 SNEGSKA come from the germline V gene (reference sequence). CDR3 bases: TGCAGTGCTGCGGTCGGGAGTCCCCCCTACGAGCAGTACTTC. Protein product: CSAAVGSPPYEQYF.